This passage covers 9 T cell receptor beta chains from one sample sequenced in a study of technical replicates of blood from a few donors. The protocol was immunoSEQ multiplex PCR, while the TCRdb copy is restricted to in-frame clones and leaves out a portion. The repertoire holds 95,000 to 100,000 clones, approximately 96% seen once, with approximately 0.2% in the top ten. Sequencing was done on a sample of T cells isolated from PBMCs. Receptor source: a human donor in good health.

V is TRBV9 and J is TRBJ1-2; no firm D call. Trimming took off 4 bases at V and 4 bases at J, with 20 bases between the two ends. The CDR3 consists of 16 residues. Per germline, CDR1 SGDLS and CDR2 YYNGEE. CDR3 region: CASSPQTIGLTYGYTF. DNA of the CDR3: TGTGCCAGCAGCCCTCAAACGATAGGACTTACCTATGGCTACACCTTC.

In its sample, this clone was seen once. This chain connects TRBV5-1 to TRBJ2-3; 7 bases are a match to TRBD2. Germline lookup yields CDR1 SGHRS and CDR2 YFSETQ. J lost 2 bases, V lost 7 bases, and 7 bases had no gene match. The CDR3 totals 14 residues. The CDR3 spells CASYLAVHTDTQYF. The DNA for the CDR3 is TGCGCCAGCTACCTAGCGGTGCACACAGATACGCAGTATTTT.

The chain recombines TRBV20-1 with TRBJ1-2; no clear D. Germline assignment: CDR1 DFQATT and CDR2 SNEGSKA (reference sequence). V lost 6 bases and J lost 0, with 2 bases in between. This CDR3 spans 10 amino acids. CDR3 coding DNA: TGCAGTGCCGCTAACTATGGCTACACCTTC. Translation gives CSAANYGYTF.

Notes on this clone: Compared with germline, one end of the junction differs, possibly owing to a read error. V gene TRBV7-7 combines with J gene TRBJ2-5; D gene uncertain. CDR3 length: 13 residues. Germline-derived CDR1 and CDR2 are SSHAT and FNYEAQ (reference sequence). For the CDR3, the DNA is TGTGCTAGCAGCTTAGCCAGACAAGAGACCCAGTACTTC. Translating gives CASSLARQETQYF.

The rearrangement joins TRBV4-2 to TRBJ2-3; 8 nucleotides agree with TRBD2. Looked up from germline, CDR1 is LGHNA and CDR2 is YNFKEQ. This CDR3 is 16 amino acids long. V lost 0 bases to trimming and J lost 4 bases; unmatched junction nucleotides: 6. CDR3 loop: CASSQEQRGGSDTQYF. CDR3 DNA: TGTGCCAGCAGCCAAGAGCAACGGGGGGGCTCAGATACGCAGTATTTT.

The chain combines TRBV7-9 with TRBJ2-1; D is perhaps TRBD2 (5 bases). The CDR3 has 13 amino acids. Trimming left V 5 bases short and J 7 bases short, with 12 bases between. The germline gives CDR1 SEHNR, CDR2 FQNEAQ (reference sequence). CDR3 region: CASSPRTSNEQFF. CDR3 DNA sequence: TGTGCCAGCAGCCCTAGGACTTCAAATGAGCAGTTCTTC.

V usage is TRBV11-3 and J usage is TRBJ1-6, with 8 bases matching TRBD1. Germline loops: CDR1 SGHNT, CDR2 YENEEA. The CDR3 has 13 amino acids. With 8 bases clipped from V and 14 bases from J, the junction kept 11 bases outside the gene matches. The CDR3, as DNA: TGTGCCAGCGAGGGACAGGCACCTGGAGCCCTCCACTTT. Translated, it gives CASEGQAPGALHF. The whole variable domain, filled in from reference TRBV11-3 and TRBJ1-6, reads EAGVVQSPRYKIIEKKQPVAFWCNPISGHNTLYWYLQNLGQGPELLIRYENEEAVDDSQLPKDRFSAERLKGVDSTLKIQPAELGDSAVYLCASEGQAPGALHFGNGTRLTVT.

J is TRBJ1-4 and V is TRBV18, with TRBD1 matching 10 bases. CDR3 size: 16 residues. The junction had 6 bases not matched to a gene; V was cut back by 0 bases and J by 8 bases. Germline-derived CDR1 and CDR2 are KGHSH and LQKENI. The CDR3 nucleotides are TGTGCCAGCTCACCACCTCCGGGACAGGGGAAGGAAAAACTGTTTTTT. It yields the protein CASSPPPGQGKEKLFF.

The chain employs TRBV7-9 and TRBJ1-1, with D possibly being TRBD1 (5 bases). The ends were cut back, 1 base at V and 3 bases at J, with 9 bases in the middle. Germline-derived CDR1 and CDR2 are SEHNR and FQNEAQ (reference sequence). CDR3 length: 14 residues. The CDR3 loop is CASSLEARDTEAFF. In DNA form, the CDR3 reads TGTGCCAGCAGCTTAGAAGCCAGGGACACTGAAGCTTTCTTT.